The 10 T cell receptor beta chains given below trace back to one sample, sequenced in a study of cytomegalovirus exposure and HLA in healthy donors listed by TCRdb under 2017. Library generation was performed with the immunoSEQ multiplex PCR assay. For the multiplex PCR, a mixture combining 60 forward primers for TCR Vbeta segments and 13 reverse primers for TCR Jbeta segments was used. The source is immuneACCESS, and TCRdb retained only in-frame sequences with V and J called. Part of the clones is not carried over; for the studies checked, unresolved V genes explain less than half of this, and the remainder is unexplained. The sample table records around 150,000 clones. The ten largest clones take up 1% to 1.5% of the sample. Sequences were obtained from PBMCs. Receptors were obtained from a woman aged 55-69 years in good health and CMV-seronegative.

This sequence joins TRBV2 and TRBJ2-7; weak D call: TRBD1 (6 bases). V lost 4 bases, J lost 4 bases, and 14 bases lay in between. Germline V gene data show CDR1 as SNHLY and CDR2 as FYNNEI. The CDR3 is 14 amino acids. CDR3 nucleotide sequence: TGTGCCAGCAGTGTTGAACAGGGTGGGTACGAGCAGTACTTC. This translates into CASSVEQGGYEQYF. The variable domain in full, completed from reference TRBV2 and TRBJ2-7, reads EPEVTQTPSHQVTQMGQEVILRCVPISNHLYFYWYRQILGQKVEFLVSFYNNEISEKSEIFDDQFSVERPDGSNFTLKIRSTKLEDSAMYFCASSVEQGGYEQYFGPGTRLTVT.

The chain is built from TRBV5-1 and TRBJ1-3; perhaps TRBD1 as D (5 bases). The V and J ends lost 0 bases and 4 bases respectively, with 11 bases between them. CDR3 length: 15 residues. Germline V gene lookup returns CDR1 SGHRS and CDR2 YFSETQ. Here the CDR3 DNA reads TGCGCCAGCAGCTTGGAGTTTGGGGCGGGAAACACCATATATTTT. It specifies CASSLEFGAGNTIYF.

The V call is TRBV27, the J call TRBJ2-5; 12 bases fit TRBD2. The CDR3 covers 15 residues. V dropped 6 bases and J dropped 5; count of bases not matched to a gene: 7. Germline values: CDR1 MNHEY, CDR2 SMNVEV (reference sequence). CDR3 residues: CASSRLAGVGETQYF. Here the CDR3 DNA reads TGTGCCAGCAGCCGACTAGCGGGAGTTGGGGAGACCCAGTACTTC.

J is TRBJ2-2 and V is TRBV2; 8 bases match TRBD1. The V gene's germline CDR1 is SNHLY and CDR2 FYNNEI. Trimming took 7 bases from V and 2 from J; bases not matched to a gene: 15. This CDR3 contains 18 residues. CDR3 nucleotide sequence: TGTGCCAGCACCGGGACAGGCCTCATTGGGGTTAACACCGGGGAGCTGTTTTTT. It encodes CASTGTGLIGVNTGELFF.

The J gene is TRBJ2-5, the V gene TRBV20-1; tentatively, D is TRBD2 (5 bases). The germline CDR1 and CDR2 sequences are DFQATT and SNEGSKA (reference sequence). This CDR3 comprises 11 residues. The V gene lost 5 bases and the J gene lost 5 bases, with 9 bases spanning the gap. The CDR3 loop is CSAGGRETQYF. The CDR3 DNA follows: TGCAGTGCTGGAGGCCGGGAGACCCAGTACTTC.

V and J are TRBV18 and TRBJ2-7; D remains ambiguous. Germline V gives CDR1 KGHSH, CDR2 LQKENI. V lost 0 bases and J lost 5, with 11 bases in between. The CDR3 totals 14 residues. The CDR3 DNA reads TGTGCCAGCTCACCACCGATCAGGTCCGACGAGCAGTACTTC. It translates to CASSPPIRSDEQYF.

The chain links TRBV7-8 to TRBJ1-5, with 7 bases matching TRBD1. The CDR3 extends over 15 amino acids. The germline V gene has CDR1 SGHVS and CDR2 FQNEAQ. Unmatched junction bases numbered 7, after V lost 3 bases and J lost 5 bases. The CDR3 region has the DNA TGTGCCAGCAGCTTGCAGGGGGGCTATTATCAGCCCCAGCATTTT. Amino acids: CASSLQGGYYQPQHF.

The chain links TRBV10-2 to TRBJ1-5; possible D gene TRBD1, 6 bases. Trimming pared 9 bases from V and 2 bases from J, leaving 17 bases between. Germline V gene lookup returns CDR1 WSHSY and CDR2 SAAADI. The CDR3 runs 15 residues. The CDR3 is CASSVTRGRNQPQHF. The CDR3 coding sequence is TGCGCCAGTTCCGTGACCAGGGGTCGCAATCAGCCCCAGCATTTT.

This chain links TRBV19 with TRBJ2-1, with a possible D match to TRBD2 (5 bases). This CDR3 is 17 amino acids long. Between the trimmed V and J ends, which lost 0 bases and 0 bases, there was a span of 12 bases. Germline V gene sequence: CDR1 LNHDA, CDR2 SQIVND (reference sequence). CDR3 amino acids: CASSIDLRGTSYNEQFF. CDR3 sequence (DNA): TGTGCCAGTAGTATAGATCTACGGGGAACCTCCTACAATGAGCAGTTCTTC.

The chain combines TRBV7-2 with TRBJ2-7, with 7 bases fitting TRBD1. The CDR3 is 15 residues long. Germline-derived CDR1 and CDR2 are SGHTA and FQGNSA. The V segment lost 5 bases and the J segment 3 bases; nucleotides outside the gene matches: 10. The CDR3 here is CASSVGQAIYYEQYF. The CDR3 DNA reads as TGTGCCAGCAGCGTAGGACAGGCCATCTACTACGAGCAGTACTTC.